This T cell receptor beta chain was obtained from a study of blood T cell repertoires in COVID-19. CDR1 and CDR2 from the germline V gene are SQVTM and ANQGSEA. CDR3 length: 13 residues. The junction had 4 bases not matched to a gene; V was cut back by 6 bases and J by 1 base. Profiled with immunoSEQ multiplex PCR; TCRdb holds only in-frame clones, not every one. The sample carries about 200,000 clones, 90% to 95% recorded once. This chain connects TRBV29-1 to TRBJ2-7; 9 nucleotides match TRBD1. The TCR sequence derives from a man aged 30 to 39 with acute or convalescent COVID-19. The material sequenced was peripheral blood. The CDR3 region has the DNA TGCAGCGTCAGGACAGGGGTGTCCTACGAGCAGTACTTC. This sequence encodes CSVRTGVSYEQYF.